These 8 T cell receptor beta chains were all obtained from the same sample, sequenced in a study of T cell responses to AZD1222 COVID-19 vaccine. The data were produced by immunoSEQ multiplex PCR, yet TCRdb's version contains in-frame clones alone and is incomplete. The profile covers 180,000 or so clones, with 70% to 90% appearing a single time and approximately 26% taken by the ten largest. This sample comprised peripheral blood, obtained 28 days after the second AZD1222 dose. The receptors originated from an adult who received the AZD1222 COVID-19 vaccine.

The J gene is TRBJ2-2, the V gene TRBV5-1; 9 bases are shared with TRBD1. J was trimmed by 6 bases and V by 4 bases; bases with no gene match: 4. CDR1 SGHRS and CDR2 YFSETQ come from the germline V gene. This CDR3 region has 14 residues. CDR3 loop: CASSGDRVAGELFF. The CDR3 DNA follows: TGCGCCAGCAGCGGGGACAGGGTGGCCGGGGAGCTGTTTTTT.

The J gene is TRBJ2-3, the V gene TRBV10-3; 11 nucleotides match TRBD2. There are 17 residues in the CDR3. Germline loops: CDR1 ENHRY, CDR2 SYGVKD. Trimming removed 2 bases from V and 4 bases from J; junction bases left unmatched: 8. CDR3 DNA: TGTGCCATCAGTGAGACTAGCGGGAGCATGGTCGCAGATACGCAGTATTTT. Translating it yields CAISETSGSMVADTQYF.

This chain connects TRBV7-6 to TRBJ2-7; perhaps D is TRBD1 or TRBD2 (6 bases each). The CDR3 has 16 residues. The germline V gene has CDR1 SGHVS and CDR2 FNYEAQ. Between the trimmed V and J ends, which lost 5 bases and 0 bases, there was a span of 17 bases. The CDR3 is CASSRGGGMGSYEQYF. In DNA, the CDR3 is TGTGCCAGCAGCCGAGGAGGGGGGATGGGCTCCTACGAGCAGTACTTC.

This clone was seen more than once but under ten times. The rearrangement joins TRBV7-9 to TRBJ1-2; D uncertain. The germline V gene has CDR1 SEHNR and CDR2 FQNEAQ (reference sequence). V shed 1 base and J shed 8 bases, with 5 bases lying between them. The CDR3 totals 11 residues. CDR3 sequence: CASSLEGGYTF. The CDR3, as DNA: TGTGCCAGCAGCTTAGAGGGCGGCTACACCTTC. Full variable domain (rest looked up from reference TRBV7-9 and TRBJ1-2): DTGVSQNPRHKITKRGQNVTFRCDPISEHNRLYWYRQTLGQGPEFLTYFQNEAQLEKSRLLSDRFSAERPKGSFSTLEIQRTEQGDSAMYLCASSLEGGYTFGSGTRLTVV.

The chain has TRBV24-1 and TRBJ1-1; D unresolved. Trimming stripped 3 bases from V and 5 bases from J, with 9 bases between. Germline CDR1 is KGHDR and CDR2 is SFDVKD. The CDR3 covers 13 residues. The CDR3 region has the DNA TGTGCCACCAGTGATGGGTGGGGTACTGAAGCTTTCTTT. This codes for CATSDGWGTEAFF.

This clone appeared once. The chain employs TRBV7-9 and TRBJ2-2; D is possibly TRBD1 or TRBD2 (5 bases each). The V gene lost 5 bases and the J gene lost 2 bases, with 15 bases spanning the gap. Germline loops: CDR1 SEHNR, CDR2 FQNEAQ (reference sequence). The CDR3 is 16 amino acids. CDR3 bases: TGTGCCAGCAGCCCGAGGTGGGGGACCAACACCGGGGAGCTGTTTTTT. Its protein is CASSPRWGTNTGELFF.

Concerning this clone itself: One end of the junction fails to match germline, which may point to a read error. The gene calls are TRBV7-7 and TRBJ2-3, with 11 bases identical to TRBD2. Germline V gene data show CDR1 as SSHAT and CDR2 as FNYEAQ (reference sequence). The CDR3 extends over 16 amino acids. CDR3 nucleotide sequence: TGTGCTAGCAGCTTAGGGACTAGCGGCCGCACAGATACGCAGTATTTT. Its protein is CASSLGTSGRTDTQYF.

The chain recombines TRBV28 with TRBJ1-5; D unclear. This CDR3 is 16 amino acids long. Between the trimmed V and J ends, which lost 3 bases and 6 bases, there was a span of 18 bases. CDR1 is MDHEN and CDR2 is SYDVKM in the germline V gene. CDR3 DNA: TGTGCCAGCAGTTTGGGAGCCTTGGGCGTCGGTCAGCCCCAGCATTTT. This gives the protein CASSLGALGVGQPQHF.